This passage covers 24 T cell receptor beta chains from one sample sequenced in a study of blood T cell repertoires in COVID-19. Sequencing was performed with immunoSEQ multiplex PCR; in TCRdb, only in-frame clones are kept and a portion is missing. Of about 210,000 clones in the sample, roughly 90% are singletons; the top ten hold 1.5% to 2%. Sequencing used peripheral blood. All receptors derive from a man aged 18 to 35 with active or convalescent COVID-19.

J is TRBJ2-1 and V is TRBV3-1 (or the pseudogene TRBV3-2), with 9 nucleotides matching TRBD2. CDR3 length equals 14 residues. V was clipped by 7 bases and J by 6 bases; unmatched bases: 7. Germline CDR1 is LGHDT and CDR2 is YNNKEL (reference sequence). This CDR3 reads CASTPGLALNEQFF. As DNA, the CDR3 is TGTGCCAGCACGCCGGGACTAGCACTCAATGAGCAGTTCTTC.

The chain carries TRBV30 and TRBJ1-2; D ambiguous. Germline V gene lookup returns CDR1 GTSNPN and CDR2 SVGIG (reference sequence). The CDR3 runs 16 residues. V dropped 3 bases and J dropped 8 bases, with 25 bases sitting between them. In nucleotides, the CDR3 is TGTGCCTGGAGAGGAACCGCTAGTACCGATCTTTTGGGCTACACCTTC. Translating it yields CAWRGTASTDLLGYTF.

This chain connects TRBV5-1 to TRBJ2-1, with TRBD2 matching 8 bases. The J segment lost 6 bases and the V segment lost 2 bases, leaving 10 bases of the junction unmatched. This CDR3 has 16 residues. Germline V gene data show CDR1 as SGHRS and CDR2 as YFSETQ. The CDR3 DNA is TGCGCCAGCAGCTTCCGACCTACGGGGGGGCTCAATGAGCAGTTCTTC. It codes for CASSFRPTGGLNEQFF.

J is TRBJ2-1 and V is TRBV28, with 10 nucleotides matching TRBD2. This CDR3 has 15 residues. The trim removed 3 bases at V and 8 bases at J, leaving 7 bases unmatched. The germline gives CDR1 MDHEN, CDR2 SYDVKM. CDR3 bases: TGTGCCAGCAGTTTTAGTCTAGCGGGAGTCTATGAGCAGTTCTTC. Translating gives CASSFSLAGVYEQFF. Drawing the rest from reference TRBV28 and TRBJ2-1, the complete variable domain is DVKVTQSSRYLVKRTGEKVFLECVQDMDHENMFWYRQDPGLGLRLIYFSYDVKMKEKGDIPEGYSVSREKKERFSLILESASTNQTSMYLCASSFSLAGVYEQFFGPGTRLTVL.

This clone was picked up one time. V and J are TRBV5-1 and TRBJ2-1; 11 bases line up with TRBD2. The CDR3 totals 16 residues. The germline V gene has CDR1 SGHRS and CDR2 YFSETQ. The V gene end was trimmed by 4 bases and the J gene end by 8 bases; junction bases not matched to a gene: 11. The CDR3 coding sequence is TGCGCCAGCAGCCCGTCGGGTAGCGGGGGGGTTCATGAGCAGTTCTTC. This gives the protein CASSPSGSGGVHEQFF.

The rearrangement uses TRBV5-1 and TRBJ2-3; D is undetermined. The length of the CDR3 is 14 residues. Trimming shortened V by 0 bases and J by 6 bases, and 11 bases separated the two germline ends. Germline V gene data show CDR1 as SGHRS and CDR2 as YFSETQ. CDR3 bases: TGCGCCAGCAGCTTGGAGGCGGTCCCGGATACGCAGTATTTT. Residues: CASSLEAVPDTQYF.

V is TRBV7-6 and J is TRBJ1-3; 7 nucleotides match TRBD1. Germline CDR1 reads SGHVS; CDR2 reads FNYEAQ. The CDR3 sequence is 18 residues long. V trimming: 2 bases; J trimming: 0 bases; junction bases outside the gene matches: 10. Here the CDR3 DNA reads TGTGCCAGCAGCTTATCTCCAGGGGGGACAGTCTCTGGAAACACCATATATTTT. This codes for CASSLSPGGTVSGNTIYF.

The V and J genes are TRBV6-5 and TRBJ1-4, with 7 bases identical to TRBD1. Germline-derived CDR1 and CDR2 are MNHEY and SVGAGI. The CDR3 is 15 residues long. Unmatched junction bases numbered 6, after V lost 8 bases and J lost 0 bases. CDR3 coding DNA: TGTGCCAGCCGAGATACAGGGGCAACTAATGAAAAACTGTTTTTT. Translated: CASRDTGATNEKLFF.

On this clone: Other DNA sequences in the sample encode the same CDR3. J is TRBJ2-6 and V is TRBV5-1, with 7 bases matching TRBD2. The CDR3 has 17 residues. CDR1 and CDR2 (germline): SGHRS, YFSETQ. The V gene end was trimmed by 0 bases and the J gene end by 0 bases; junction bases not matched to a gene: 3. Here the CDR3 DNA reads TGCGCCAGCAGCTTGGCGGGACTAAGCTCTGGGGCCAACGTCCTGACTTTC. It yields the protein CASSLAGLSSGANVLTF.

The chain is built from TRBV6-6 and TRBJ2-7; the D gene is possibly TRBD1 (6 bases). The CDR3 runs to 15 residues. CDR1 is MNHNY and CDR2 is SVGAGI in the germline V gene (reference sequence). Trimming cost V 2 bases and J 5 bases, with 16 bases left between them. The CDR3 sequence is CASSYGQGHGDEQYF. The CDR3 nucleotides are TGTGCCAGCAGTTACGGTCAGGGACACGGGGACGAGCAGTACTTC.

Here the CDR3 reads CASSPQAGGLDTQYF. In DNA form, the CDR3 reads TGTGCCAGCAGCCCACAAGCAGGGGGGTTGGATACGCAGTATTTT. The chain couples TRBV7-2 to TRBJ2-3; weak D call: TRBD1 (7 bases). Germline V gene lookup returns CDR1 SGHTA and CDR2 FQGNSA. The CDR3 runs 15 residues. V lost 5 bases and J lost 6, with 18 bases in between. Full variable domain (missing parts from reference TRBV7-2 and TRBJ2-3): GAGVSQSPSNKVTEKGKDVELRCDPISGHTALYWYRQSLGQGLEFLIYFQGNSAPDKSGLPSDRFSAERTGGSVSTLTIQRTQQEDSAVYLCASSPQAGGLDTQYFGPGTRLTVL.

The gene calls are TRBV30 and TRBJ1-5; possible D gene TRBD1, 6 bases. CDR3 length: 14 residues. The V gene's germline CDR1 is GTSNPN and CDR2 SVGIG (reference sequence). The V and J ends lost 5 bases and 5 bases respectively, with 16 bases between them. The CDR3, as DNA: TGTGCCTGGTCCCCAGGGGCTGAAGATCAGCCCCAGCATTTT. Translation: CAWSPGAEDQPQHF.

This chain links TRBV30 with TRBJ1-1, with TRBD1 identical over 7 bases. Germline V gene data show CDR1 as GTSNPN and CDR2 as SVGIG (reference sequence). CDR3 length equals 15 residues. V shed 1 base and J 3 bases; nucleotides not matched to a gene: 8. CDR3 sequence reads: CAWSALTGTHTEAFF. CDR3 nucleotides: TGTGCCTGGAGTGCCCTGACAGGGACTCACACTGAAGCTTTCTTT.

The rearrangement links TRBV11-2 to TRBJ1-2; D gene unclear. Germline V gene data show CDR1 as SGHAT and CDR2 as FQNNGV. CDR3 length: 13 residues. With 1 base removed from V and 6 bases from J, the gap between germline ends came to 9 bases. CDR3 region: CASSLVAAHGYTF. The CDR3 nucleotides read TGTGCCAGCAGCTTAGTGGCTGCCCATGGCTACACCTTC.

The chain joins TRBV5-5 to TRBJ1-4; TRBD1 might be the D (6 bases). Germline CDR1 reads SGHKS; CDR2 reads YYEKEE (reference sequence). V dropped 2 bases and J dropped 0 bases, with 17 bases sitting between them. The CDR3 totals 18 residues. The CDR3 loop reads CASSFTGLVGATNEKLFF. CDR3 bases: TGTGCCAGCAGCTTCACAGGGTTAGTGGGAGCAACTAATGAAAAACTGTTTTTT. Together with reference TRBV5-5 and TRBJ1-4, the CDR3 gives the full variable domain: DAGVTQSPTHLIKTRGQQVTLRCSPISGHKSVSWYQQVLGQGPQFIFQYYEKEERGRGNFPDRFSARQFPNYSSELNVNALLLGDSALYLCASSFTGLVGATNEKLFFGSGTQLSVL.

DNA for the CDR3: TGTGCCAGCAGTTTAGGAGACAGGGGACTGCCCTTAACCTACGAGCAGTACTTC. Translating it yields CASSLGDRGLPLTYEQYF. This sequence joins TRBV27 and TRBJ2-7, with 8 positions matching TRBD1. This CDR3 contains 18 residues. Per the germline V gene, CDR1 is MNHEY and CDR2 is SMNVEV (reference sequence). V lost 2 bases to trimming and J lost 2 bases; unmatched junction nucleotides: 14.

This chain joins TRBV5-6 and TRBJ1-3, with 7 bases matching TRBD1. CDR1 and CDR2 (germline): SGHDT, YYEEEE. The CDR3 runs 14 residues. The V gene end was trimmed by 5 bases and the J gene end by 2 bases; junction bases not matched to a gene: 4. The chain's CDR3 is CASSPGTAGNTIYF. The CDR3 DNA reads TGTGCCAGCAGTCCCGGGACAGCTGGAAACACCATATATTTT.

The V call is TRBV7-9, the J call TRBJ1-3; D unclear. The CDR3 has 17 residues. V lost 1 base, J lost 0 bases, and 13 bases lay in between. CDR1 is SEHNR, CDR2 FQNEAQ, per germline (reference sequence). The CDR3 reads CASSLGLYHISGNTIYF. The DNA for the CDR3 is TGTGCCAGCAGCTTAGGGCTTTATCATATCTCTGGAAACACCATATATTTT.

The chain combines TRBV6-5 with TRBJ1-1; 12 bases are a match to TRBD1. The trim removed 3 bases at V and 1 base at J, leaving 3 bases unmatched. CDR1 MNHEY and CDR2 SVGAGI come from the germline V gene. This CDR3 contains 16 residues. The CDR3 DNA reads TGTGCCAGCAGTTATTCGGGACAGGGGGCGAACACTGAAGCTTTCTTT. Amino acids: CASSYSGQGANTEAFF.

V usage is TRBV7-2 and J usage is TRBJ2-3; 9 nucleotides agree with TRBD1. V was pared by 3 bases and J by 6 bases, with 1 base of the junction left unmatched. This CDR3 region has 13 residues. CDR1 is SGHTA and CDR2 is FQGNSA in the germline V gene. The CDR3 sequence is CASSFGTGDTQYF. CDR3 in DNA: TGTGCCAGCAGCTTCGGGACAGGGGATACGCAGTATTTT.

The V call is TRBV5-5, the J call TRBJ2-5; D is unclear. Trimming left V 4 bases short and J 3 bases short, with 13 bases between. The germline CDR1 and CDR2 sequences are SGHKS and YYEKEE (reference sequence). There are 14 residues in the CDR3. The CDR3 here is CASSNLDQEETQYF. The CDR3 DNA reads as TGTGCCAGCAGCAATTTAGACCAGGAAGAGACCCAGTACTTC.

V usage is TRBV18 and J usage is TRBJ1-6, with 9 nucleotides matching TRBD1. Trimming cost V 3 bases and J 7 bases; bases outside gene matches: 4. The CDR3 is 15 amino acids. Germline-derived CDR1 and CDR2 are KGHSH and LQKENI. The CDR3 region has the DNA TGTGCCAGCTCACCGATCGGACAGGGGAATTCACCCCTCCACTTT. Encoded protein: CASSPIGQGNSPLHF.

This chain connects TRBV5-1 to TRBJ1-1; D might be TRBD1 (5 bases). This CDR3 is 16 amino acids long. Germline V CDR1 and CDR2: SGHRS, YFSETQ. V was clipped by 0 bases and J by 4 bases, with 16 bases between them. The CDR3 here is CASSLGQGMDSTEAFF. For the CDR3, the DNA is TGCGCCAGCAGCTTGGGCCAGGGTATGGATTCCACTGAAGCTTTCTTT.

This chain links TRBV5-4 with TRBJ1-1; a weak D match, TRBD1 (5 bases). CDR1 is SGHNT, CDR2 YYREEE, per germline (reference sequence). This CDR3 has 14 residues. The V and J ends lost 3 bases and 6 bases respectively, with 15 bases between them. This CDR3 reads CASSSPGGFAEAFF. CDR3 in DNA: TGTGCCAGCAGCTCACCCGGGGGGTTCGCTGAAGCTTTCTTT. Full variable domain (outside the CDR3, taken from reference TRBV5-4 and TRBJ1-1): ETGVTQSPTHLIKTRGQQVTLRCSSQSGHNTVSWYQQALGQGPQFIFQYYREEENGRGNFPPRFSGLQFPNYSSELNVNALELDDSALYLCASSSPGGFAEAFFGQGTRLTVV.